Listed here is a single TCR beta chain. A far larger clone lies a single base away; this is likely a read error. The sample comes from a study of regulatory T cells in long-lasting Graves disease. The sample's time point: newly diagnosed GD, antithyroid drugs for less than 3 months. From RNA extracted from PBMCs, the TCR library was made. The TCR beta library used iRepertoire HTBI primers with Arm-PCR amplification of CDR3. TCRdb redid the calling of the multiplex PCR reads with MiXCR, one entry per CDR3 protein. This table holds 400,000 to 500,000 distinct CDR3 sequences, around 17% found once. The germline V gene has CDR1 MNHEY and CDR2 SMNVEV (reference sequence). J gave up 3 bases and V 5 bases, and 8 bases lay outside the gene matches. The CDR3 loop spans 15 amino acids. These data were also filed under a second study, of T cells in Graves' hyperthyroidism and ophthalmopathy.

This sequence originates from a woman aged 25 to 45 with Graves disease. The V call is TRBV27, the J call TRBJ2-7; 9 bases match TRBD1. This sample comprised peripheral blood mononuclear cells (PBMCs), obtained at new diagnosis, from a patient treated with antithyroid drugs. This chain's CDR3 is CASSLPGTGLYEQYF. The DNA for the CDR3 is TGTGCCAGCAGTCTCCCCGGGACAGGGCTCTACGAGCAGTACTTC.